Listed below are T cell receptor beta chains from one sample, sequenced in a study of blood T cell repertoires in COVID-19. Sequencing used immunoSEQ multiplex PCR; TCRdb keeps in-frame clones, though not all of them. The table shows under 200,000 clones, with less than 85% occurring only once. The sequenced sample consisted of PBMCs or T cells enriched from blood (not recorded which). The receptor set was obtained from a man between 60 and 70 years old who had recovered from COVID-19. CDR3s include the opening cysteine and the closing phenylalanine or tryptophan. Fields, in order: CDR3 length, D gene, clone size, V gene, J gene, CDR3 DNA, CDR3 protein. D genes are given only for firm matches. Rows may omit the clone size; those that give it use once, few, many or a size class.

CDR3 length: 14; D gene: TRBD2; clone size: -; V gene: TRBV7-2; J gene: TRBJ2-1; CDR3 DNA: TGTGCCAGCAGCGGACGGACTAGCGGAACTGAGCAGTTCTTC; CDR3 protein: CASSGRTSGTEQFF
CDR3 length: 14; D gene: -; clone size: -; V gene: TRBV3-1/TRBV3-2; J gene: TRBJ1-2; CDR3 DNA: TGTGCCAGCAGCCAAGGTGGGGGCGACTATGGCTACACCTTC; CDR3 protein: CASSQGGGDYGYTF
CDR3 length: 14; D gene: -; clone size: once; V gene: TRBV5-4; J gene: TRBJ2-5; CDR3 DNA: TGTGCCAGCAGCTTGGGTACTAGGGTGGAGACCCAGTACTTC; CDR3 protein: CASSLGTRVETQYF
CDR3 length: 14; D gene: TRBD2; clone size: -; V gene: TRBV6-6; J gene: TRBJ2-7; CDR3 DNA: TGTGCCAGCAGTTACCCGGGAGGAGCCTACGAGCAGTACTTC; CDR3 protein: CASSYPGGAYEQYF
CDR3 length: 15; D gene: -; clone size: -; V gene: TRBV7-8; J gene: TRBJ2-7; CDR3 DNA: TGTGCCAGCAGCTTTCGGGCAGGGGCCTCCTACGAGCAGTACTTC; CDR3 protein: CASSFRAGASYEQYF
CDR3 length: 16; D gene: -; clone size: -; V gene: TRBV19; J gene: TRBJ1-1; CDR3 DNA: TGTGCCAGTAGTAGAGTCCGGGGGGCAGGCTACACTGAAGCTTTCTTT; CDR3 protein: CASSRVRGAGYTEAFF
CDR3 length: 12; D gene: -; clone size: -; V gene: TRBV11-2; J gene: TRBJ2-2; CDR3 DNA: TGTGCCAGCAGCTCAGTGTCCGGGGAGCTGTTTTTT; CDR3 protein: CASSSVSGELFF
CDR3 length: 16; D gene: -; clone size: -; V gene: TRBV5-4; J gene: TRBJ2-3; CDR3 DNA: TGTGCCAGCACCCGGAGCCAATCGGGGTTCACAGATACGCAGTATTTT; CDR3 protein: CASTRSQSGFTDTQYF
CDR3 length: 14; D gene: TRBD1; clone size: -; V gene: TRBV3-1/TRBV3-2; J gene: TRBJ1-2; CDR3 DNA: TGTGCCAGCAGTGAAACAGGGGCGATCTATGGCTACACCTTC; CDR3 protein: CASSETGAIYGYTF
CDR3 length: 14; D gene: -; clone size: -; V gene: TRBV20-1; J gene: TRBJ2-7; CDR3 DNA: TGCAGTGCTAGTGACCTACCGCGCTCCTACGAGCAGTACTTC; CDR3 protein: CSASDLPRSYEQYF
CDR3 length: 19; D gene: TRBD2; clone size: -; V gene: TRBV5-1; J gene: TRBJ2-1; CDR3 DNA: TGCGCCAGCAGCCACGAAGGGGGCGCAAGGACTAGCGGGAGGAATGAGCAGTTCTTC; CDR3 protein: CASSHEGGARTSGRNEQFF
CDR3 length: 16; D gene: TRBD2; clone size: few; V gene: TRBV7-8; J gene: TRBJ2-2; CDR3 DNA: TGTGCCAGCAGCCAACGACTAGCGGGGTCGTCCGGGGAGCTGTTTTTT; CDR3 protein: CASSQRLAGSSGELFF
CDR3 length: 17; D gene: TRBD1; clone size: few; V gene: TRBV28; J gene: TRBJ2-6; CDR3 DNA: TGTGCCAGCAGACCCGAAGACAGGGTCCCTGGGGCCAACGTCCTGACTTTC; CDR3 protein: CASRPEDRVPGANVLTF
CDR3 length: 15; D gene: TRBD1; clone size: -; V gene: TRBV9; J gene: TRBJ2-3; CDR3 DNA: TGTGCCAGCAGCGTACGACAGGGGACCACAGATACGCAGTATTTT; CDR3 protein: CASSVRQGTTDTQYF
CDR3 length: 14; D gene: -; clone size: -; V gene: TRBV6-5; J gene: TRBJ2-7; CDR3 DNA: TGTGCCAGCAGGCCCTTCAGGAATTCCTACGAGCAGTACTTC; CDR3 protein: CASRPFRNSYEQYF
CDR3 length: 15; D gene: TRBD1; clone size: -; V gene: TRBV27; J gene: TRBJ2-5; CDR3 DNA: TGTGCCAGCAGTCCGTGGACAGGGAAGCAAGAGACCCAGTACTTC; CDR3 protein: CASSPWTGKQETQYF
CDR3 length: 15; D gene: TRBD1; clone size: -; V gene: TRBV11-1; J gene: TRBJ1-6; CDR3 DNA: TGTGCCAGCAGCCGGGACAGCAGCTATAATTCACCCCTCCACTTT; CDR3 protein: CASSRDSSYNSPLHF
CDR3 length: 15; D gene: TRBD2; clone size: few; V gene: TRBV6-4; J gene: TRBJ2-3; CDR3 DNA: TGTGCCAGCAGTGGCGAGGCGGGAGGGCCCGATACGCAGTATTTT; CDR3 protein: CASSGEAGGPDTQYF
CDR3 length: 12; D gene: TRBD1; clone size: -; V gene: TRBV28; J gene: TRBJ1-6; CDR3 DNA: TGTGCCAGCGAGACCGGGACAGGGGGTTATCACTTT; CDR3 protein: CASETGTGGYHF
CDR3 length: 14; D gene: TRBD1; clone size: -; V gene: TRBV7-2; J gene: TRBJ2-5; CDR3 DNA: TGTGCCAGCAGCACGGACAGGGTCGCCCCTCCACAGTACTTC; CDR3 protein: CASSTDRVAPPQYF
CDR3 length: 13; D gene: -; clone size: -; V gene: TRBV7-2; J gene: TRBJ2-1; CDR3 DNA: TGTGCCAGCAGCTTAGCGCTAGAAATGGAGCAGTTCTTC; CDR3 protein: CASSLALEMEQFF
CDR3 length: 19; D gene: TRBD1; clone size: -; V gene: TRBV28; J gene: TRBJ1-5; CDR3 DNA: TGTGCCAGCAGTTTTCATGGGACAGGGGTCATTTGGGACAATCAGCCCCAGCATTTT; CDR3 protein: CASSFHGTGVIWDNQPQHF
CDR3 length: 15; D gene: -; clone size: -; V gene: TRBV11-2; J gene: TRBJ2-1; CDR3 DNA: TGTGCCAGCAGCTCATTGACAGGAATCTACAATGAGCAGTTCTTC; CDR3 protein: CASSSLTGIYNEQFF
CDR3 length: 14; D gene: -; clone size: -; V gene: TRBV6-5; J gene: TRBJ2-1; CDR3 DNA: TGTGCCAGCAGTTACGGGCGGGGTTCCAATGAGCAGTTCTTC; CDR3 protein: CASSYGRGSNEQFF
CDR3 length: 12; D gene: -; clone size: -; V gene: TRBV5-1; J gene: TRBJ2-7; CDR3 DNA: TGCGCCAGCAGCTTGAACACCTACGAGCAGTACTTC; CDR3 protein: CASSLNTYEQYF
CDR3 length: 17; D gene: TRBD2; clone size: -; V gene: TRBV28; J gene: TRBJ2-7; CDR3 DNA: TGTGCCAGCAGAGAGAGTCTAGCGGGCCTTTCAGGCTACGAGCAGTACTTC; CDR3 protein: CASRESLAGLSGYEQYF
CDR3 length: 13; D gene: TRBD1; clone size: -; V gene: TRBV5-4; J gene: TRBJ2-7; CDR3 DNA: TGTGCCAGCAGCGAGACCGGGACAGTACTCAGGTACTTC; CDR3 protein: CASSETGTVLRYF
CDR3 length: 17; D gene: TRBD2; clone size: -; V gene: TRBV5-1; J gene: TRBJ2-3; CDR3 DNA: TGCGCCAGCAGCTTACACGGATTAGCGGGAGGGTTGGATACGCAGTATTTT; CDR3 protein: CASSLHGLAGGLDTQYF
CDR3 length: 15; D gene: TRBD1; clone size: -; V gene: TRBV28; J gene: TRBJ2-2; CDR3 DNA: TGTGCCAGCAGTCCCTTCCAGGGGGCGCCCGGGGAGCTGTTTTTT; CDR3 protein: CASSPFQGAPGELFF
CDR3 length: 10; D gene: -; clone size: -; V gene: TRBV28; J gene: TRBJ2-7; CDR3 DNA: TGTGCCAGCAGTAACAACAACCAGTACTTC; CDR3 protein: CASSNNNQYF
CDR3 length: 15; D gene: -; clone size: once; V gene: TRBV5-8; J gene: TRBJ2-7; CDR3 DNA: TGTGCCAGCAGCTTGGAGGCAGGGGTAAGCTACGAGCAGTACTTC; CDR3 protein: CASSLEAGVSYEQYF
CDR3 length: 13; D gene: TRBD1; clone size: -; V gene: TRBV5-1; J gene: TRBJ1-1; CDR3 DNA: TGCGCCAGCAGCTCCGACAGGGGAACTGAAGCTTTCTTT; CDR3 protein: CASSSDRGTEAFF
CDR3 length: 13; D gene: -; clone size: -; V gene: TRBV12-1; J gene: TRBJ1-2; CDR3 DNA: TGTGCCGACACCCGCACCCCTAACTATGGCTACACCTTC; CDR3 protein: CADTRTPNYGYTF
CDR3 length: 13; D gene: -; clone size: few; V gene: TRBV5-5; J gene: TRBJ2-1; CDR3 DNA: TGTGCCAGCAGCTTGGGGGCCTTCAATGAGCAGTTCTTC; CDR3 protein: CASSLGAFNEQFF
CDR3 length: 14; D gene: -; clone size: few; V gene: TRBV25-1; J gene: TRBJ1-4; CDR3 DNA: TGTGCCAGCAGTGATACAGGGTCACTTGAAAAACTGTTTTTT; CDR3 protein: CASSDTGSLEKLFF
CDR3 length: 17; D gene: TRBD2; clone size: few; V gene: TRBV19; J gene: TRBJ2-1; CDR3 DNA: TGTGCCAGTAGTATGATGACTAGCGGGGTCGCCTACAATGAGCAGTTCTTC; CDR3 protein: CASSMMTSGVAYNEQFF
CDR3 length: 14; D gene: -; clone size: -; V gene: TRBV29-1; J gene: TRBJ1-4; CDR3 DNA: TGCAGCGCCGGAGGGGGGGCCGGGGATGAAAAACTGTTTTTT; CDR3 protein: CSAGGGAGDEKLFF
CDR3 length: 15; D gene: -; clone size: -; V gene: TRBV19; J gene: TRBJ1-1; CDR3 DNA: TGTGCCAGTAATCGCAGGGTCACCATGAACACTGAAGCTTTCTTT; CDR3 protein: CASNRRVTMNTEAFF